The present TCR beta chain was sequenced within a study of cytomegalovirus exposure and HLA in healthy donors. The study's findings and limits: Accurate predictions that matched the HLA-A and HLA-B alleles of most subjects were reportedly made from TCR beta sequences. Confirmation was obtained in vitro that a few CMV-associated chains are specific for CMV antigens. The study had only CMV serostatus as immune exposure information.

The study ran its PCR with 60 Vbeta and 13 Jbeta primers. Repertoires were generated with immunoSEQ multiplex PCR, while TCRdb's copy carries only in-frame clones and drops some. The repertoire consists of around 300,000 clones, with under 80% occurring once and the leading ten covering under 3%. The germline V and J ends were trimmed by 4 bases and 6 bases, with 16 bases remaining between them. This CDR3 is 14 amino acids long. From germline, CDR1 is LNHDA and CDR2 SQIVND (reference sequence). This clone was seen more than once but under ten times. The target antigen is unknown. The V and J genes are TRBV19 and TRBJ2-7; D possibly corresponds to TRBD2 (5 bases). The source of this sequence is a female donor in good health and CMV-seronegative. Sequencing was carried out using PBMCs. CDR3 region: CASSTSPAVGEQYF. CDR3 nucleotide sequence: TGTGCCAGTAGTACTAGCCCAGCCGTAGGCGAGCAGTACTTC. Based on the CDR3 plus reference TRBV19 and TRBJ2-7, the full variable domain is DGGITQSPKYLFRKEGQNVTLSCEQNLNHDAMYWYRQDPGQGLRLIYYSQIVNDFQKGDIAEGYSVSREKKESFPLTVTSAQKNPTAFYLCASSTSPAVGEQYFGPGTRLTVT.